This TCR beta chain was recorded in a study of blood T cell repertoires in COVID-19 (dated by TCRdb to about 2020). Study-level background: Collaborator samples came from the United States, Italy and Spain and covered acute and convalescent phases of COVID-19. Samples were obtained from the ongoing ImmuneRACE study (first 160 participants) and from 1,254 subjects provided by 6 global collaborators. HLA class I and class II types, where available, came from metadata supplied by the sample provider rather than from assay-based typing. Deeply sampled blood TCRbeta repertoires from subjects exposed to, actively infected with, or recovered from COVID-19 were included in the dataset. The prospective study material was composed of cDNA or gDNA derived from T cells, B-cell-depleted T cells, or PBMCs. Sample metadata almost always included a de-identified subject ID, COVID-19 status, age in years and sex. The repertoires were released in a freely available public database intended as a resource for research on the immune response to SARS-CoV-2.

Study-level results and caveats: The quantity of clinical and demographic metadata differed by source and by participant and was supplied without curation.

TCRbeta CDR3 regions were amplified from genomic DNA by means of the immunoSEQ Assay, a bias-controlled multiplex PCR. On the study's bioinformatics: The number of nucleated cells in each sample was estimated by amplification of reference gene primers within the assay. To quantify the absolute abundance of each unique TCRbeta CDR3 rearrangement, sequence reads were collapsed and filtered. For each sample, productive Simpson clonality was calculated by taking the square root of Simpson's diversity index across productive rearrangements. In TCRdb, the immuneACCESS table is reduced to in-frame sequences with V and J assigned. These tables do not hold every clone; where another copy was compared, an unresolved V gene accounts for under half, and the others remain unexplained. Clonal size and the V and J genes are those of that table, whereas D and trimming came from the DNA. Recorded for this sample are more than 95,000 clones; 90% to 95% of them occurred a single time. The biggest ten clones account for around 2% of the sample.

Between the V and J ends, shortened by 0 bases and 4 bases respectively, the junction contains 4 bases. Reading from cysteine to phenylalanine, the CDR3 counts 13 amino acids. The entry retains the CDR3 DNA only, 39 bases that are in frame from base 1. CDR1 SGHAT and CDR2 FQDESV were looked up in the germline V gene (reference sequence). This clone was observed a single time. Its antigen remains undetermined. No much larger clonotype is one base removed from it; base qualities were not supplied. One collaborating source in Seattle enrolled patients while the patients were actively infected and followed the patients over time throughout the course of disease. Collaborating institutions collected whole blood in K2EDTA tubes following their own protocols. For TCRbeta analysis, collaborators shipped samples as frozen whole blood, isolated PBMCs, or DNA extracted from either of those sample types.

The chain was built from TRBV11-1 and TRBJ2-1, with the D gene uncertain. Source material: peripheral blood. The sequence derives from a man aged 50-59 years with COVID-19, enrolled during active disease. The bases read TGTGCCAGCAGCTTAGCCCAATACAATGAGCAGTTCTTC. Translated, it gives CASSLAQYNEQFF.